This T cell receptor (beta chain) was sequenced in a study of T cells in Graves' hyperthyroidism and ophthalmopathy. Study details: At the time of initial diagnosis and before any treatment, peripheral blood was collected.

TCR beta CDR3 regions were amplified from RNA transcripts. The HTBI primer set drove a first-round RT-PCR of the TCR CDR3. From the multiplex PCR reads, TCRdb called clonotypes with MiXCR, one entry per CDR3 protein. The sample includes approximately 690,000 distinct CDR3 sequences, 20% of them seen just once. Trimming took 6 bases from V and 3 from J; bases not matched to a gene: 3. The CDR3 consists of 14 residues. Germline lookup yields CDR1 MNHEY and CDR2 SMNVEV (reference sequence). This clonotype has more than one count but fewer than ten. V usage is TRBV27 and J usage is TRBJ1-5, with TRBD1 matching over 9 bases. The sequence was obtained from a man aged 30-40 years with Graves' ophthalmopathy. What was sequenced was blood. CDR3 amino acids: CASSVQGANQPQHF. DNA of the CDR3: TGTGCCAGCAGCGTACAGGGGGCCAATCAGCCCCAGCATTTT.